These T cell receptor beta chains were read from a single sample in a study of cytomegalovirus exposure and HLA in healthy donors. Data came from immunoSEQ multiplex PCR; TCRdb stores just in-frame clones and leaves some out. Here the sample spans about 110,000 clones, 79% being singletons. Input material: PBMCs. The receptors come from a man aged 30 to 39 in good health and CMV-seropositive. Both conserved end residues are part of each CDR3. Each record gives: V gene, J gene, D gene, clone size, CDR3 protein, CDR3 DNA. D genes are given only for firm matches. Clone size is stated in some rows and not others, as once, few, many or a class when expanded.

TRBV7-9	TRBJ1-6	-	-	CASSPGQGNSPLHF	TGTGCCAGCTCCCCAGGTCAGGGTAATTCACCCCTCCACTTT
TRBV5-1	TRBJ2-5	TRBD2	-	CASSLVLAGSQETQYF	TGCGCCAGCAGCTTGGTACTAGCGGGGTCCCAAGAGACCCAGTACTTC
TRBV7-3	TRBJ2-7	TRBD1	once	CASSPAGTGIYEQYF	TGTGCCAGCAGCCCTGCCGGGACAGGGATCTACGAGCAGTACTTC
TRBV5-5	TRBJ1-6	-	-	CASSPMGYYNSPLHF	TGTGCCAGCAGCCCAATGGGCTACTATAATTCACCCCTCCACTTT
TRBV4-3	TRBJ2-1	TRBD2	few	CASSQDLLGASGGPNEQFF	TGCGCCAGCAGCCAAGATCTTTTAGGTGCTAGCGGGGGACCCAATGAGCAGTTCTTC
TRBV29-1	TRBJ1-1	-	many	CSVHTEGMNTEAFF	TGCAGCGTTCACACTGAGGGCATGAACACTGAAGCTTTCTTT
TRBV5-1	TRBJ2-1	TRBD2	-	CASSPGLAGEGEQFF	TGCGCCAGCAGCCCGGGACTAGCGGGGGAGGGTGAGCAGTTCTTC
TRBV10-3	TRBJ1-5	-	-	CAISEIRDTHQPQHF	TGTGCCATCAGTGAAATCCGGGACACCCATCAGCCCCAGCATTTT
TRBV10-3	TRBJ2-6	-	-	CAISDSGGAGANVLTF	TGTGCCATCAGTGATTCTGGGGGCGCTGGGGCCAACGTCCTGACTTTC
TRBV7-2	TRBJ2-1	-	-	CASSLSFTEEQFF	TGTGCCAGCAGCCTATCTTTTACAGAGGAGCAGTTCTTC
TRBV19	TRBJ1-5	-	-	CASSIDRGVRQPQHF	TGTGCCAGTAGTATAGATCGGGGGGTAAGGCAGCCCCAGCATTTT
TRBV30	TRBJ2-3	TRBD2	-	CAWSVLGRGGTTDTQYF	TGTGCCTGGAGTGTACTAGGGCGGGGGGGCACCACAGATACGCAGTATTTT
TRBV7-9	TRBJ1-3	-	-	CASRLTVSGNTIYF	TGTGCCAGCAGGTTGACAGTCTCTGGAAACACCATATATTTT
TRBV25-1	TRBJ2-2	TRBD2	-	CASSESWGGRTGELFF	TGTGCCAGCAGTGAATCATGGGGGGGGAGAACCGGGGAGCTGTTTTTT
TRBV15	TRBJ2-7	TRBD2	-	CATSRRLAGVDEQYF	TGTGCCACCAGCCGACGACTAGCGGGGGTTGACGAGCAGTACTTC
TRBV28	TRBJ2-1	TRBD1	-	CASSSPGQGNYNEQFF	TGTGCCAGCAGTTCTCCCGGACAGGGAAACTACAATGAGCAGTTCTTC
TRBV5-4	TRBJ1-2	-	few	CASSTQGNLGYTF	TGTGCCAGCAGCACTCAGGGTAACCTTGGCTACACCTTC
TRBV27	TRBJ2-3	TRBD2	-	CATHSSGGSSTDTQYF	TGTGCCACCCATTCTTCGGGGGGGAGTAGCACAGATACGCAGTATTTT
TRBV19	TRBJ1-5	-	-	CASQVTADQPQHF	TGTGCCAGCCAGGTCACAGCGGATCAGCCCCAGCATTTT
TRBV5-8	TRBJ2-7	TRBD1	once	CASIRIGTGYEQYF	TGTGCCAGCATCCGAATCGGGACAGGATACGAGCAGTACTTC
TRBV2	TRBJ1-1	TRBD1	-	CASMDRARTEAFF	TGTGCCAGCATGGACAGGGCAAGGACTGAAGCTTTCTTT
TRBV7-9	TRBJ2-7	TRBD1	-	CSSSQVGTGGTYEQYF	TGTTCCAGCAGCCAAGTTGGGACAGGGGGTACCTACGAGCAGTACTTC
TRBV6-1	TRBJ1-2	TRBD1	-	CASSEVGQGRHYGYTF	TGTGCCAGCAGTGAAGTTGGACAGGGGCGGCATTATGGCTACACCTTC
TRBV18	TRBJ2-3	TRBD1	-	CASSPPGQGQYTQYF	TGTGCCAGCTCACCACCGGGACAGGGTCAATATACGCAGTATTTT
TRBV19	TRBJ2-3	TRBD2	-	CASSGVMAGDTDTQYF	TGTGCCAGTAGTGGGGTGATGGCGGGGGACACAGATACGCAGTATTTT
TRBV7-8	TRBJ2-6	-	-	CATEAGANVLTF	TGTGCCACCGAGGCTGGGGCCAACGTCCTGACTTTC
TRBV11-3	TRBJ2-7	-	-	CASSLGFGGAHEQYF	TGTGCCAGCAGCTTAGGATTTGGGGGGGCCCACGAGCAGTACTTC
TRBV6-6	TRBJ2-1	TRBD1	-	CASSYSRQGANEQFF	TGTGCCAGCAGTTACTCGAGGCAGGGGGCCAATGAGCAGTTCTTC
TRBV2	TRBJ2-2	-	-	CATRRGGELFF	TGTGCCACCCGTCGCGGCGGGGAGCTGTTTTTT
TRBV4-3	TRBJ2-2	TRBD1	-	CASSQSDRGTTGELFF	TGCGCCAGCAGCCAATCGGACAGGGGAACCACCGGGGAGCTGTTTTTT
TRBV5-1	TRBJ2-2	TRBD2	-	CASRGTSGGSNTGELFF	TGCGCCAGCCGTGGGACTAGCGGGGGGTCGAACACCGGGGAGCTGTTTTTT
TRBV19	TRBJ2-2	TRBD1	few	CASSILRGTGGNTGELFF	TGTGCCAGTAGTATTCTCCGTGGGACAGGGGGCAACACCGGGGAGCTGTTTTTT
TRBV11-2	TRBJ2-7	-	-	CASSLRQGSSKGYEQYF	TGTGCCAGCAGCTTACGGCAGGGGTCATCAAAGGGCTACGAGCAGTACTTC
TRBV7-8	TRBJ2-3	TRBD1	-	CASSPGQGQDTQYF	TGTGCCAGCAGCCCGGGACAGGGGCAAGATACGCAGTATTTT
TRBV25-1	TRBJ2-7	-	-	CASSEDSSYEQYF	TGTGCCAGCAGTGAGGACAGTTCCTACGAGCAGTACTTC
TRBV19	TRBJ1-1	-	-	CASSKSDSPEAFF	TGTGCCAGTAGTAAGTCAGACAGCCCTGAAGCTTTCTTT
TRBV5-6	TRBJ1-5	-	few	CASSLARDTDSNQPQHF	TGTGCCAGCAGCTTAGCCCGGGACACCGATAGCAATCAGCCCCAGCATTTT
TRBV27	TRBJ2-7	TRBD2	-	CASSSAGGAFYEQYF	TGTGCCAGCAGTTCCGCGGGAGGGGCCTTCTACGAGCAGTACTTC
TRBV7-9	TRBJ1-2	-	-	CASSFLGANYGYTF	TGTGCCAGCAGTTTTTTGGGAGCTAACTATGGCTACACCTTC
TRBV30	TRBJ1-2	-	once	CAWRSYGYTF	TGTGCCTGGAGGTCTTATGGCTACACCTTC
TRBV30	TRBJ2-6	TRBD1	-	CAWISRTGSSGANVLTF	TGTGCCTGGATTTCGAGGACAGGGTCCTCTGGGGCCAACGTCCTGACTTTC
TRBV14	TRBJ1-2	TRBD1	-	CASSPGTVYGYTF	TGTGCCAGCAGCCCCGGGACAGTCTATGGCTACACCTTC
TRBV9	TRBJ2-7	-	-	CASSVESGGPYEQYF	TGTGCCAGCAGCGTAGAGTCAGGGGGGCCCTACGAGCAGTACTTC
TRBV10-1	TRBJ1-1	TRBD1	-	CASGSRDSKKMNTEAFF	TGCGCCAGCGGATCGCGGGACAGCAAAAAAATGAACACTGAAGCTTTCTTT
TRBV10-1	TRBJ2-1	TRBD1	-	CASSRGLVDEQFF	TGCGCCAGCAGCAGGGGGCTCGTCGATGAGCAGTTCTTC
TRBV2	TRBJ1-6	-	-	CASSQLTDYNSPLHF	TGTGCCAGCAGCCAACTGACAGATTATAATTCACCCCTCCACTTT
TRBV6-6	TRBJ1-2	TRBD1	few	CASRPGQGYGYTF	TGTGCCAGTCGCCCGGGACAGGGGTATGGCTACACCTTC
TRBV27	TRBJ2-3	TRBD1	-	CASTQTRGSTDTQYF	TGTGCCAGCACCCAAACCAGGGGGAGTACAGATACGCAGTATTTT
TRBV7-2	TRBJ2-7	-	-	CASSFGENYEQYF	TGTGCCAGCAGCTTCGGGGAGAACTACGAGCAGTACTTC
TRBV21-1	TRBJ1-5	-	few	CASSPHIGQINQPQHF	TGTGCCAGCAGCCCCCATATTGGACAGATAAATCAGCCCCAGCATTTT
TRBV19	TRBJ1-1	-	-	CASRWGEPSEAFF	TGTGCCAGTAGGTGGGGCGAACCCTCTGAAGCTTTCTTT
TRBV6-6	TRBJ1-6	TRBD1	-	CASSYQGANSPLHF	TGTGCCAGCAGTTACCAGGGGGCGAATTCACCCCTCCACTTT
TRBV5-1	TRBJ2-1	TRBD2	-	CASSLWYSWTRAYNEQFF	TGCGCCAGCAGCTTGTGGTATTCCTGGACTAGGGCCTACAATGAGCAGTTCTTC
TRBV5-6	TRBJ2-3	-	-	CASSYRGTDTQYF	TGTGCCAGCAGTTATCGGGGCACAGATACGCAGTATTTT
TRBV9	TRBJ2-5	TRBD1	-	CASSFTGTEEETQYF	TGTGCCAGCAGCTTCACCGGGACAGAGGAAGAGACCCAGTACTTC
TRBV9	TRBJ2-3	-	-	CASSVGGPGTDTQYF	TGTGCCAGCAGCGTAGGCGGGCCCGGAACAGATACGCAGTATTTT
TRBV13	TRBJ1-2	TRBD1	-	CASSMGQGVDNYGYTF	TGTGCCAGCAGCATGGGACAGGGTGTGGATAACTATGGCTACACCTTC
TRBV6-5	TRBJ1-1	-	-	CASRENTLLNTEAFF	TGTGCCAGCAGGGAGAACACCTTATTGAACACTGAAGCTTTCTTT